A single T cell receptor beta chain is shown here with its context. The antigen remains undetermined. Germline CDR1 reads LNHNV; CDR2 reads YYDKDF (reference sequence). V shed 0 bases and J shed 3 bases, with 12 bases lying between them. The CDR3 has 16 residues. The sample belongs to a study of T cells after yellow fever vaccination. Study as a whole: Low-cell-number fractions underwent preparation using SMART-Seq v4 Ultra Low Input. Study outcomes and limitations: Post-booster repertoires again held most primary-vaccination clones (just under 97% CD4, just under 90% CD8). The secondary response showed a weaker magnitude and a faster peak, day 5 versus 15.

The TCR cDNA carried a universal primer site and UMIs from 5'RACE template switching. From the 5' RACE reads, TCRdb called clonotypes with MiXCR, one entry per CDR3 protein. The sample contains hundreds of thousands of distinct CDR3 sequences, 9% to 15% of which appear only once. This chain uses TRBV15 with TRBJ1-5; D ambiguous. The TCR originated in a man aged 25 to 45 who received the YFV17D yellow fever vaccine. The sequencing used PBMCs, collected on the day of the yellow fever booster vaccination. The CDR3 protein is CATSRDGGSNNQPQHF. The CDR3 bases are TGTGCCACCAGCAGAGATGGCGGTTCTAACAATCAGCCCCAGCATTTT.